This paragraph covers one T cell receptor beta chain sequence. As processed by the authors: Using reference gene primer amplification, nucleated cell counts were estimated. Here immunoSEQ multiplex PCR was the method, and the copy in TCRdb shows in-frame clones only, minus some. V, J and clone size are taken as reported in that table, and D and trimming were inferred from the DNA itself. The table records 150,000 to 200,000 clones, approximately 85% of them present only once. The germline gives CDR1 SGHKS, CDR2 YYEKEE (reference sequence). Trimming shortened V by 0 bases and J by 3 bases, and 8 bases separated the two germline ends. The CDR3 consists of 14 residues. The data originate from a study of blood T cell repertoires in COVID-19. On the study more broadly: Nucleic acid was either cDNA or gDNA, and it came from T cells, B-cell-depleted T cells, or PBMCs.

The TCR sequence derives from a man in his 60s who had recovered from COVID-19. The chain combines TRBV5-5 with TRBJ2-3; tentatively, D is TRBD2 (6 bases). The sample was peripheral blood. CDR3 protein: CASSLASGTDTQYF. CDR3 sequence (DNA): TGTGCCAGCAGCTTGGCGAGCGGGACAGATACGCAGTATTTT.